The T cell receptor beta chain described here comes from a study of vaccination and CD4 T cells after COVID-19. About the study: Cultures serving as controls received a peptide pool (CEFX or HIV-1 Nef) or no peptide.

Sequenced with the Oncomine TCR Beta short-read assay was DNA taken from cultured CD4+ T cells. The source of extracted genomic DNA was cultured CD4+ T cells. TCRdb reprocessed the PCR reads with MiXCR, giving one entry per CDR3 protein. Among thousands of distinct CDR3 sequences, more than 35% were seen once, and the ten largest hold 35%. The sample holds a few counts of this clonotype. The antigen is unknown. Treatment in this sample: roughly nine-day PBMC culture with coronavirus spike peptide pools or control peptides (ViraFEST assay). One should note that the unexposed donor's CD4+ T cells were collected before the COVID-19 pandemic (2011-2018). Antigen-specific T cell expansion with peptide pools preceded TCR sequencing in the ViraFEST approach. Looked up from germline, CDR1 is MNHEY and CDR2 is SMNVEV (reference sequence). The CDR3 is 14 residues long. V was trimmed by 1 base and J by 3 bases, leaving 8 bases between them.

This clonotype was sampled from a human donor in good health. What was sequenced was CD4+ T cells from blood, cultured in vitro. The chain employs TRBV27 and TRBJ2-3; D unresolved. CDR3 residues: CASSLLGKTDTQYF. The CDR3 DNA is TGTGCCAGCAGTTTATTGGGAAAAACAGATACGCAGTATTTT.